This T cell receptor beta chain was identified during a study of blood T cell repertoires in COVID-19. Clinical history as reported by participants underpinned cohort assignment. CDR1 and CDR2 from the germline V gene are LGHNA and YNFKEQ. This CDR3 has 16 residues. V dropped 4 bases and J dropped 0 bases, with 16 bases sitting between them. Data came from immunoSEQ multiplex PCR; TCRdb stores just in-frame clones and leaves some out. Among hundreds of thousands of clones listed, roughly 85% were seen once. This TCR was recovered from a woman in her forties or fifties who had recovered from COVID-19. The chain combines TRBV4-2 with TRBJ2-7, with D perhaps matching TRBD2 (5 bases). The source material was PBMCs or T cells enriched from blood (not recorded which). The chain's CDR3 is CASSRNSGLSSYEQYF. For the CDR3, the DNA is TGTGCCAGCAGCCGGAACAGCGGCCTGAGCTCCTACGAGCAGTACTTC.